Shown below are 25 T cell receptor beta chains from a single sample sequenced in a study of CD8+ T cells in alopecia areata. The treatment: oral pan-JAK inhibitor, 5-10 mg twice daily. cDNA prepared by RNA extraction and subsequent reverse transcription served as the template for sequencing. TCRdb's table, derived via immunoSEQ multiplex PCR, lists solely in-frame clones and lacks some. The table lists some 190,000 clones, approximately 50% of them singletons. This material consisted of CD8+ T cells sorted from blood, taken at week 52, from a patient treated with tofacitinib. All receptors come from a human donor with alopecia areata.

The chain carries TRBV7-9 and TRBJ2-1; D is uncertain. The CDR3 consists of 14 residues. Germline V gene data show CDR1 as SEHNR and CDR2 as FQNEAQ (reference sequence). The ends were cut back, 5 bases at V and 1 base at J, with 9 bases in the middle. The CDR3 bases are TGTGCCAGCAGCGGTGGTTATTCCTACAATGAGCAGTTCTTC. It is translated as CASSGGYSYNEQFF.

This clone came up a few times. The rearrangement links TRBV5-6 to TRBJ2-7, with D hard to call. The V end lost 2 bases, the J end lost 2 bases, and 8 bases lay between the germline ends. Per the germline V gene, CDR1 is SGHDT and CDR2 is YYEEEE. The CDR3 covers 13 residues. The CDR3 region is CASSFDTTYEQYF. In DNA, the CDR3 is TGTGCCAGCAGCTTCGACACCACCTACGAGCAGTACTTC.

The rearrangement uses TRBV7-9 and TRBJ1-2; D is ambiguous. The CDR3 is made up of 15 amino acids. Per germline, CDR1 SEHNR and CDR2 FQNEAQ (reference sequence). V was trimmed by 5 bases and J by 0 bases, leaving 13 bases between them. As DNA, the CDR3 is TGTGCCAGCAGCCACGGACTGAGACCTAACTATGGCTACACCTTC. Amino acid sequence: CASSHGLRPNYGYTF. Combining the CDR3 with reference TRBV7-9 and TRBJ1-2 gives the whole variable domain DTGVSQNPRHKITKRGQNVTFRCDPISEHNRLYWYRQTLGQGPEFLTYFQNEAQLEKSRLLSDRFSAERPKGSFSTLEIQRTEQGDSAMYLCASSHGLRPNYGYTFGSGTRLTVV.

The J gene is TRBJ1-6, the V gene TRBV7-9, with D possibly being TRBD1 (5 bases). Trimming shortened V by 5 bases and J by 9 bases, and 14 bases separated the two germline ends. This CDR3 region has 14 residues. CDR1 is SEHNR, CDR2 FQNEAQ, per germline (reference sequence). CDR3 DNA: TGTGCCAGCAGCCCCGGGACTTGGGGTTCACCCCTCCACTTT. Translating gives CASSPGTWGSPLHF.

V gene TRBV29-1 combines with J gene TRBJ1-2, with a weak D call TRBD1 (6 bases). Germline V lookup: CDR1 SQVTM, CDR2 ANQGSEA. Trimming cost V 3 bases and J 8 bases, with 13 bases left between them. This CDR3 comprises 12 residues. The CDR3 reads CSVDKGGLGYTF. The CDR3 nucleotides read TGCAGCGTTGATAAGGGGGGACTAGGCTACACCTTC.

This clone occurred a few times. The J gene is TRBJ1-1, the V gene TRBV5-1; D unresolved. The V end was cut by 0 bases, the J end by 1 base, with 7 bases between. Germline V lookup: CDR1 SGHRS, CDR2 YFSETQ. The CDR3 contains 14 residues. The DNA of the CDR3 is TGCGCCAGCAGCTTGGCGGCACCGAACACTGAAGCTTTCTTT. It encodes CASSLAAPNTEAFF. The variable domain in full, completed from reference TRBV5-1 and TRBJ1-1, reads KAGVTQTPRYLIKTRGQQVTLSCSPISGHRSVSWYQQTPGQGLQFLFEYFSETQRNKGNFPGRFSGRQFSNSRSEMNVSTLELGDSALYLCASSLAAPNTEAFFGQGTRLTVV.

The CDR3 is CASSPLGGGFYNEQFF. DNA of the CDR3: TGTGCCAGCAGCCCCCTGGGGGGGGGCTTCTACAATGAGCAGTTCTTC. This chain joins TRBV7-6 and TRBJ2-1, with D perhaps matching TRBD2 (7 bases). The CDR3 contains 16 residues. The germline gives CDR1 SGHVS, CDR2 FNYEAQ. The V end lost 5 bases, the J end lost 3 bases, and 17 bases lay between the germline ends. The entire variable domain, with the rest obtained from reference TRBV7-6 and TRBJ2-1, is as follows: GAGVSQSPRYKVTKRGQDVALRCDPISGHVSLYWYRQALGQGPEFLTYFNYEAQQDKSGLPNDRFSAERPEGSISTLTIQRTEQRDSAMYRCASSPLGGGFYNEQFFGPGTRLTVL.

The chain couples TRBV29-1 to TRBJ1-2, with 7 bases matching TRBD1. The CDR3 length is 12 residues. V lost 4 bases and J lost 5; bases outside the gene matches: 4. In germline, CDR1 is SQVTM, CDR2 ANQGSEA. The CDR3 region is CSVATGSYGYTF. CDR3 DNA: TGCAGCGTTGCGACAGGGTCGTATGGCTACACCTTC.

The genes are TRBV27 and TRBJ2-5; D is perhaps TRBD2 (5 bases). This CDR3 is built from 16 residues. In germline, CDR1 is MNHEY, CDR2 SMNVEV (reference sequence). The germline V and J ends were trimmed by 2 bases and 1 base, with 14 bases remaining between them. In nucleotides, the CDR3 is TGTGCCAGCAGTTTAGAGGGCCCCGCCGTCCAAGAGACCCAGTACTTC. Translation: CASSLEGPAVQETQYF.

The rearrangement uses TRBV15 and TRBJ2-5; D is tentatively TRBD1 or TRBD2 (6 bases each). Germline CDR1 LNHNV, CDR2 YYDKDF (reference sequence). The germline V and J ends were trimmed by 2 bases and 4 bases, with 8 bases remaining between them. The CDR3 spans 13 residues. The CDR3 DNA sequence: TGTGCCACCAGCAGATGGGGGGCAGAGACCCAGTACTTC. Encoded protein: CATSRWGAETQYF.

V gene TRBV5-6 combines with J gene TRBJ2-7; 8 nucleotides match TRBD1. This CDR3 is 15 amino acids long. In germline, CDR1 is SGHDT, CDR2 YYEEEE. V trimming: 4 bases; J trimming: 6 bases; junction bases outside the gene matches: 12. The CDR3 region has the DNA TGTGCCAGCAGCCGGGAACAGGGGGGAGTCTTCGAGCAGTACTTC. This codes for CASSREQGGVFEQYF.

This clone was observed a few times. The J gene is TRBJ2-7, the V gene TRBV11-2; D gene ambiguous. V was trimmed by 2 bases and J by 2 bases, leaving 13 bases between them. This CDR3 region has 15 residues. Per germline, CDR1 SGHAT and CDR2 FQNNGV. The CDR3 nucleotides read TGTGCCAGCAGCTTAATGCCAGATATTGCCTACGAGCAGTACTTC. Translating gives CASSLMPDIAYEQYF.

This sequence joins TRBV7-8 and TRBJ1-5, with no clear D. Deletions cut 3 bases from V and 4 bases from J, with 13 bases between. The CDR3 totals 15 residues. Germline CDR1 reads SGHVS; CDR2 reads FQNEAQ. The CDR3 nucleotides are TGTGCCAGCAGCTTCGGCATTATTGCGAATCAGCCCCAGCATTTT. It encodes CASSFGIIANQPQHF.

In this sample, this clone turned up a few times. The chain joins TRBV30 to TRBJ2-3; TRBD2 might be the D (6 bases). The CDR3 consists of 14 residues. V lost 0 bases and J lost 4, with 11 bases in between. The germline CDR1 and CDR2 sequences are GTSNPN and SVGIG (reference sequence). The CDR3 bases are TGTGCCTGGAGTGTTCTTGGAGGGGCAGATACGCAGTATTTT. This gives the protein CAWSVLGGADTQYF.

CDR3 loop: CASSGQGATNEKLFF. Here the CDR3 DNA reads TGTGCCAGCAGTGGGCAGGGGGCAACTAATGAAAAACTGTTTTTT. V gene TRBV27 combines with J gene TRBJ1-4; 7 bases are a match to TRBD1. J lost 0 bases, V lost 5 bases, and 3 bases had no gene match. Germline CDR1 and CDR2: MNHEY and SMNVEV (reference sequence). The CDR3 has 15 amino acids.

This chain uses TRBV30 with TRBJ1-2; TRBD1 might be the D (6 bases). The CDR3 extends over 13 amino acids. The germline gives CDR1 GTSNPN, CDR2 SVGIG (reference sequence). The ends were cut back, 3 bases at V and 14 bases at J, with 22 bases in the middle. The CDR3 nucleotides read TGTGCCTGGAGGGGTGGCAGGGGACGGGACGGAACCTTC. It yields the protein CAWRGGRGRDGTF.

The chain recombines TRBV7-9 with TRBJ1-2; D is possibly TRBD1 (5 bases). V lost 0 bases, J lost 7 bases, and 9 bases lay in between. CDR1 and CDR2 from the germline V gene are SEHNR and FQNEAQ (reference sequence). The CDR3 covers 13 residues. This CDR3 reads CASSLAGAVGYTF. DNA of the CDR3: TGTGCCAGCAGCTTAGCAGGGGCGGTTGGCTACACCTTC.

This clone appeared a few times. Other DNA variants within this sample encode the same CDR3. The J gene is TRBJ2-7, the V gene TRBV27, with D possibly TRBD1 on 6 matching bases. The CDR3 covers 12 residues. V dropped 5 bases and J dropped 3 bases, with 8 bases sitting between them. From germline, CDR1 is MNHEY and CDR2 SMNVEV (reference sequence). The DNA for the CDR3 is TGTGCCAGCAGTCCGACAGGCTACGAGCAGTACTTC. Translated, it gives CASSPTGYEQYF.

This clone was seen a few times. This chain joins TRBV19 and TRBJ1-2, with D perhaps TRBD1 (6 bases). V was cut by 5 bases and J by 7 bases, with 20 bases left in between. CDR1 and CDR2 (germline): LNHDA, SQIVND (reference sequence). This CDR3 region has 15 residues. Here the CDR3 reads CASSFSTTGTLGYTF. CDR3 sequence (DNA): TGTGCCAGTAGTTTTTCAACTACCGGGACACTTGGCTACACCTTC.

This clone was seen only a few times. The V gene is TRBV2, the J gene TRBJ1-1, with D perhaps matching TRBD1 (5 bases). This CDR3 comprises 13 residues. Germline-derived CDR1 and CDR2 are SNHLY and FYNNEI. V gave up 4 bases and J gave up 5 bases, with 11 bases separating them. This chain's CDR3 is CASSVPGGTEAFF. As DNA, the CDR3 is TGTGCCAGCAGTGTGCCCGGGGGAACTGAAGCTTTCTTT.

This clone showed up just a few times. The CDR3: CASSEGPLGDNYGYTF. Here the CDR3 DNA reads TGCGCCAGCAGTGAGGGACCTCTGGGGGATAACTATGGCTACACCTTC. The chain recombines TRBV10-2 with TRBJ1-2; D possibly corresponds to TRBD1 (5 bases). Deletions cut 2 bases from V and 1 base from J, with 14 bases between. Germline assignment: CDR1 WSHSY and CDR2 SAAADI. The CDR3 contains 16 residues.

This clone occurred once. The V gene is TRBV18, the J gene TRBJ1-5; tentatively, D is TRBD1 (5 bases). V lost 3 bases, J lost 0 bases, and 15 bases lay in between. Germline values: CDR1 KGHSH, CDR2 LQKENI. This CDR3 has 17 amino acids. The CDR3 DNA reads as TGTGCCAGCTCACCGGGACCTAACAAGCATAGCAATCAGCCCCAGCATTTT. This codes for CASSPGPNKHSNQPQHF.

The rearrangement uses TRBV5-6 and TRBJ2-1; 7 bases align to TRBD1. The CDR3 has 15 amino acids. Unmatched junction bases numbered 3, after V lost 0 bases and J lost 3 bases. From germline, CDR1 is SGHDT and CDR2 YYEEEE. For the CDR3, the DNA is TGTGCCAGCAGCTTGGGGACAGGTTTCTACAATGAGCAGTTCTTC. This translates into CASSLGTGFYNEQFF.

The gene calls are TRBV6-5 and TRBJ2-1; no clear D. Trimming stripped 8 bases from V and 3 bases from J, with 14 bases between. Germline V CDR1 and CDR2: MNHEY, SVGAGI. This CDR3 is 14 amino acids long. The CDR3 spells CASLSGSDYNEQFF. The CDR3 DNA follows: TGTGCCAGCCTTTCCGGGTCGGACTACAATGAGCAGTTCTTC.

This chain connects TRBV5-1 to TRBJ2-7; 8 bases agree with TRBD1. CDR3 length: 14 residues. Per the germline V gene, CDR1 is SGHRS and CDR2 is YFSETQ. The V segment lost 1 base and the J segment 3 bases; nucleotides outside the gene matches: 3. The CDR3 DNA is TGCGCCAGCAGCTTGTTCGGACAGGGCTACGAGCAGTACTTC. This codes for CASSLFGQGYEQYF. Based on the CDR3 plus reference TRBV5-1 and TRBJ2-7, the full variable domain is KAGVTQTPRYLIKTRGQQVTLSCSPISGHRSVSWYQQTPGQGLQFLFEYFSETQRNKGNFPGRFSGRQFSNSRSEMNVSTLELGDSALYLCASSLFGQGYEQYFGPGTRLTVT.